The 7 T cell receptor beta chains presented below share a single source sample, sequenced in a study of immune characterization of retroperitoneal liposarcoma. TCRdb ran MiXCR on the PCR reads and lists one entry per CDR3 protein. The sample records approximately 10,000 distinct CDR3 sequences, around 24% being singletons. Sequenced material: tumor tissue. The receptors here all came from a female donor with retroperitoneal liposarcoma.

By share of the sample, this clonotype is medium-sized (0.01 to 0.1%). The rearrangement joins TRBV6-1 to TRBJ1-2; D possibly corresponds to TRBD1 (5 bases). The CDR3 runs 13 residues. Trimming removed 2 bases at V and 6 bases at J, with 10 bases between. The germline CDR1 and CDR2 sequences are MNHNS and SASEGT. The CDR3 DNA sequence: TGTGCCAGCAGTGAAATTCGAGGGGATGGCTACACCTTC. Its translation is CASSEIRGDGYTF.

This clonotype was found a few times. The chain recombines TRBV4-3 with TRBJ2-1, with unresolved D. Near its end, the DNA agrees better with TRBJ2-5, so the J call may be wrong. Germline lookup yields CDR1 LGHNA and CDR2 YSLEER. The CDR3 contains 14 residues. CDR3 in DNA: TGCGCCAGCAGCCAGGCAGGAAGGGAAGAGACCCAGTACTTC. Protein sequence: CASSQAGREETQYF.

This clonotype was seen just once. The V and J genes are TRBV7-8 and TRBJ2-1; weak D call: TRBD1 (6 bases). The DNA end is more similar to TRBJ2-7, so the J call may be wrong. Germline V lookup: CDR1 SGHVS, CDR2 FQNEAQ. There are 16 residues in the CDR3. CDR3 sequence: CASRMYTRGRICEQYF. The DNA of the CDR3 is TGTGCCAGCAGGATGTACACTAGGGGGAGAATCTGCGAGCAGTACTTC.

The gene calls are TRBV6-8 and TRBJ2-1; D possibly uses TRBD1 or TRBD2 (5 bases each). Germline CDR1 MNHGY, CDR2 SAAAGT. Between the trimmed V and J ends, which lost 6 bases and 3 bases, there was a span of 15 bases. There are 15 residues in the CDR3. The CDR3 is CASSDPGPLYNEQFF. The CDR3 DNA follows: TGTGCCAGCAGCGACCCGGGACCGCTCTACAATGAGCAGTTCTTC.

This rearrangement joins TRBV12-3 or TRBV12-4 to TRBJ2-4, with 8 bases that match TRBD2. The CDR3 covers 16 residues. With 3 bases clipped from V and 13 bases from J, the junction kept 17 bases outside the gene matches. In DNA, the CDR3 is TGTGCCAGCAGTTTCTATCGTCGGGAGGGTCACAATGAGCAGTACTTC. It specifies CASSFYRREGHNEQYF.

This clonotype came up many times. J is TRBJ2-3 and V is TRBV7-6; tentatively, D is TRBD2 (6 bases). The end of the DNA is better explained by TRBJ2-7, so the J call may be wrong. The CDR3 has 15 residues. Germline V gives CDR1 SGHVS, CDR2 FNYEAQ. The CDR3 coding sequence is TGTGCCAGCAGCTTGTCCGGGACGGGACTTTACGAGCAGTACTTC. Encoded protein: CASSLSGTGLYEQYF.

This clonotype was detected many times. V is TRBV12-3 or TRBV12-4 and J is TRBJ2-1, with D tentatively TRBD2 (6 bases). The CDR3 runs to 14 residues. V shed 3 bases and J shed 8 bases, with 14 bases lying between them. CDR3 sequence (DNA): TGTGCCAGCAGTTTGGGGGGTAAAGGCTATGAGCAGTTCTTC. Translation gives CASSLGGKGYEQFF.